Included here is one T cell receptor (beta chain) sequence, with context. CDR1 MDHEN and CDR2 SYDVKM come from the germline V gene. Germline trimming cut 6 bases from V and 8 bases from J; bases unmatched to any gene: 6. The CDR3 covers 13 residues. Clones were read by immunoSEQ multiplex PCR, and TCRdb kept only the in-frame ones, dropping some. The table includes more than 110,000 clones, approximately 79% detected once. This sample is part of a study of blood T cell repertoires in COVID-19. The specimen sequenced was PBMCs or T cells enriched from blood (not recorded which). This TCR was sampled from a woman aged 45-65 years who had recovered from COVID-19. The chain has TRBV28 and TRBJ1-2, with 10 nucleotides matching TRBD1. The CDR3 region has the DNA TGTGCCAGCAGCCTGACAGGGGGCCGCGGCTACACCTTC. It translates to CASSLTGGRGYTF.